The 3 T cell receptor beta chains presented below share a single source sample, sequenced in a study of T cell repertoires in cytomegalovirus infection. TCRdb ran MiXCR on the reads and lists one entry per CDR3 protein. The data hold 200,000 or so distinct CDR3 sequences, with 25% to 30% observed a single time. The sequencing input was PBMCs. The receptors derive from a human donor in good health (CMV status not recorded). Some clones in this sample may be carry-over from other donors' samples.

Here the CDR3 DNA reads TGTGCCAGCAGTTCACTGGTAAGGTGGAGGGAAGGTTGGCAGCCCCAGCATTTT. Its translation is CASSSLVRWREGWQPQHF. The chain uses TRBV12-3 or TRBV12-4 and TRBJ1-5; D remains ambiguous. V was clipped by 4 bases and J by 7 bases, with 26 bases between them. The CDR3 runs to 18 residues.

This clonotype came up once. This chain connects TRBV11-2 to TRBJ1-2; the match to TRBD1 covers 7 bases. The CDR3 totals 15 residues. Germline loops: CDR1 SGHAT, CDR2 FQNNGV. V lost 3 bases to trimming and J lost 5 bases; unmatched junction nucleotides: 9. In DNA form, the CDR3 reads TGTGCCAGCAGCTTCCCGGGACAGCTCGCTTATGGCTACACCTTC. Translated: CASSFPGQLAYGYTF.

This CDR3 reads CASSLQGVETQYF. In DNA, the CDR3 is TGTGCCAGCAGCCTCCAGGGCGTTGAGACCCAGTACTTC. V usage is TRBV7-2 and J usage is TRBJ2-5, with a weak D call TRBD1 (5 bases). The CDR3 covers 13 residues. Between the trimmed V and J ends, which lost 5 bases and 5 bases, there was a span of 12 bases. Germline V gene sequence: CDR1 SGHTA, CDR2 FQGNSA. The full variable domain, in which reference TRBV7-2 and TRBJ2-5 provide the parts outside the CDR3, is GAGVSQSPSNKVTEKGKDVELRCDPISGHTALYWYRQSLGQGLEFLIYFQGNSAPDKSGLPSDRFSAERTGGSVSTLTIQRTQQEDSAVYLCASSLQGVETQYFGPGTRLLVL.